Each of the 12 T cell receptor beta chains below was sequenced from the same sample in a study of CXCR3-negative and CXCR3-positive naive CD8 T cells. The study, taken as a whole, reports: Naive cells with CXCR3 showed TRB CDR3s that were more hydrophobic than those in CXCR3-negative naive cells.

Antigens for these TCRs are unknown. Libraries of TRB cDNA were made by 5' RACE and carried UMIs. No DNA is given; TCRdb re-called the 5' RACE reads and lists each CDR3 protein once. The sample totals several thousand distinct CDR3 sequences. Material: naive CXCR3+ CD8+ T cells from blood. Subset indicated: CD45RO-CCR7+CD27+CD95- naive CD8+ T cells expressing CXCR3 (TNR3+). These TCRs come from a human donor in good health. Some clones in this sample may be carry-over from other donors' samples.

This rearrangement joins TRBV4-1 to TRBJ2-5; TCRdb outputs TRBD2, but without DNA this stays unchecked. The CDR3 consists of 15 residues. Germline loops: CDR1 MGHRA, CDR2 YSYEKL. This CDR3 reads CASSQEGGAGETQYF.

This chain joins TRBV7-9 and TRBJ1-2; TCRdb's D gene call, TRBD1, goes unchecked for lack of DNA. The CDR3 is made up of 15 amino acids. Germline V gene lookup returns CDR1 SEHNR and CDR2 FQNEAQ (reference sequence). This CDR3 reads CASSLGDGRFYGYTF.

By frequency, this clonotype registers medium-sized (0.01 to 0.1%). The chain uses TRBV29-1 and TRBJ1-1; as DNA is missing, the TRBD1 call by TCRdb cannot be tested. CDR3 length: 14 amino acids. Germline V gives CDR1 SQVTM, CDR2 ANQGSEA. The chain's CDR3 is CSVDGGQSNTEAFF.

The chain recombines TRBV2 with TRBJ2-1; no DNA is available, so the TRBD2 call from TCRdb remains unchecked. Germline-derived CDR1 and CDR2 are SNHLY and FYNNEI. The CDR3 runs 11 residues. This CDR3 reads CASSAQREQIF.

This clonotype counts as medium-sized (0.01 to 0.1%) by frequency. The chain recombines TRBV14 with TRBJ1-5; TCRdb names TRBD1, which stays unverified in the absence of DNA. The CDR3 totals 14 residues. Germline V gene data show CDR1 as SGHDN and CDR2 as FVKESK. The CDR3 protein is CASSPGHSNQPQHF.

The chain carries TRBV12-3 or TRBV12-4 and TRBJ2-7; the TRBD1 assignment by TCRdb is unverifiable without DNA. The CDR3 has 14 amino acids. CDR3 loop: CASSTGTGGYEQYF.

Judged by frequency, this clonotype is medium-sized (0.01 to 0.1%). This rearrangement joins TRBV12-3 or TRBV12-4 to TRBJ2-7; with no DNA, the TCRdb D assignment of TRBD2 cannot be verified. The CDR3 covers 15 residues. CDR3 loop: CASSFNPAGSYEQYF.

This clonotype is deemed medium-sized by its frequency. The V gene is TRBV4-3, the J gene TRBJ1-1; absent DNA, TCRdb's TRBD1 call cannot be checked. Germline values: CDR1 LGHNA, CDR2 YSLEER. This CDR3 comprises 15 residues. CDR3 amino acids: CASSHRITGATEAFF.

The chain is built from TRBV9 and TRBJ2-2. Germline values: CDR1 SGDLS, CDR2 YYNGEE. The CDR3 extends over 14 amino acids. Here the CDR3 reads CASSPSLNTGELFF.

CDR3 residues: CASSLIDAYEQYF. This chain uses TRBV5-6 with TRBJ2-7. Germline CDR1 reads SGHDT; CDR2 reads YYEEEE. This CDR3 has 13 residues.

Judged by frequency, this clonotype is medium-sized. V gene TRBV27 combines with J gene TRBJ2-5. The CDR3 sequence is 14 residues long. Germline V gives CDR1 MNHEY, CDR2 SMNVEV (reference sequence). CDR3 amino acids: CASRIEANQETQYF.

The chain carries TRBV5-1 and TRBJ2-5; the TRBD1 assignment by TCRdb is unverifiable without DNA. This CDR3 region has 15 residues. Germline V gives CDR1 SGHRS, CDR2 YFSETQ. CDR3 sequence reads: CASSLWGGQQETQYF. Using reference TRBV5-1 and TRBJ2-5 for the parts outside the CDR3, the full variable domain is KAGVTQTPRYLIKTRGQQVTLSCSPISGHRSVSWYQQTPGQGLQFLFEYFSETQRNKGNFPGRFSGRQFSNSRSEMNVSTLELGDSALYLCASSLWGGQQETQYFGPGTRLLVL.